These 25 T cell receptor beta chains share one sample of origin, sequenced in a study of OX40 agonist ivuxolimab in advanced cancers. Clones were sequenced by immunoSEQ multiplex PCR, and TCRdb holds only the in-frame ones, with some missing. The sample has roughly 21,000 clones, 88% seen once. The sample in question was CD4+ or CD8+ T cells sorted from blood, obtained in a trial of the OX40 agonist ivuxolimab. These TCRs come from an adult with an advanced solid tumor such as melanoma, head and neck, liver or kidney cancer.

The rearrangement uses TRBV7-9 and TRBJ2-1; D gene unclear. This CDR3 is 13 amino acids long. Trimming took off 5 bases at V and 6 bases at J, with 11 bases between the two ends. Germline V lookup: CDR1 SEHNR, CDR2 FQNEAQ (reference sequence). The CDR3 region is CASSPPLLNEQFF. CDR3 nucleotides: TGTGCCAGCAGCCCCCCCCTACTCAATGAGCAGTTCTTC.

In its sample, this clone was seen a few times. V usage is TRBV4-1 and J usage is TRBJ1-5, with D hard to call. The CDR3 contains 15 residues. Deletions cut 5 bases from V and 5 bases from J, with 16 bases between. The germline gives CDR1 MGHRA, CDR2 YSYEKL. In DNA form, the CDR3 reads TGCGCCAGCAGCGCGGAGAGGCTTCTCTATCAGCCCCAGCATTTT. Translated, it gives CASSAERLLYQPQHF.

This rearrangement joins TRBV2 to TRBJ2-2; D not certain. Germline V gene sequence: CDR1 SNHLY, CDR2 FYNNEI. V lost 8 bases and J 1 base, leaving 5 bases between the germline ends. The CDR3 has 12 amino acids. The DNA of the CDR3 is TGTGCCAGCCTCAGGAACACCGGGGAGCTGTTTTTT. It encodes CASLRNTGELFF.

The CDR3 DNA reads TGTGCCAGCAGTTTATTGGGGGATACGCAGTATTTT. Translated, it gives CASSLLGDTQYF. The chain joins TRBV27 to TRBJ2-3, with D unclear. Trimming pared 1 base from V and 6 bases from J, leaving 5 bases between. CDR3 length: 12 residues. CDR1 MNHEY and CDR2 SMNVEV come from the germline V gene (reference sequence).

The chain links TRBV5-1 to TRBJ2-2, with 7 bases aligning to TRBD2. Germline loops: CDR1 SGHRS, CDR2 YFSETQ. V trimming: 1 base; J trimming: 5 bases; junction bases outside the gene matches: 2. The CDR3 extends over 14 amino acids. The CDR3 bases are TGCGCCAGCAGCTTGTCCGGGAGGACCGGGGAGCTGTTTTTT. This sequence encodes CASSLSGRTGELFF.

The V call is TRBV6-1, the J call TRBJ1-5; no definite D call. This CDR3 has 15 residues. The V gene's germline CDR1 is MNHNS and CDR2 SASEGT. V was pared by 2 bases and J by 3 bases, with 11 bases between. CDR3 nucleotide sequence: TGTGCCAGCAGTGAATGGGCCAGCAACAATCAGCCCCAGCATTTT. Protein product: CASSEWASNNQPQHF.

The CDR3 loop reads CASSPAQGTDTQYF. The CDR3 nucleotides read TGTGCCAGCTCACCGGCGCAGGGCACAGATACGCAGTATTTT. This chain connects TRBV18 to TRBJ2-3; D remains unclear. The CDR3 totals 14 residues. Germline V gives CDR1 KGHSH, CDR2 LQKENI. V lost 3 bases, J lost 1 base, and 8 bases lay in between. The complete variable domain, with remaining parts taken from reference TRBV18 and TRBJ2-3, reads NAGVMQNPRHLVRRRGQEARLRCSPMKGHSHVYWYRQLPEEGLKFMVYLQKENIIDESGMPKERFSAEFPKEGPSILRIQQVVRGDSAAYFCASSPAQGTDTQYFGPGTRLTVL.

J is TRBJ1-2 and V is TRBV29-1; possible D gene TRBD1, 5 bases. CDR3 size: 14 residues. Germline loops: CDR1 SQVTM, CDR2 ANQGSEA. V lost 2 bases and J 2 bases, leaving 12 bases between the germline ends. CDR3 loop: CSVEPRAGNYGYTF. The CDR3 DNA sequence: TGCAGCGTTGAACCCAGGGCGGGAAACTATGGCTACACCTTC.

A few counts support this clone. The chain recombines TRBV27 with TRBJ1-6; no clear D. With 0 bases removed from V and 9 bases from J, the gap between germline ends came to 12 bases. The CDR3 has 15 residues. Per germline, CDR1 MNHEY and CDR2 SMNVEV (reference sequence). This chain's CDR3 is CASSLSATMGSPLHF. The CDR3 DNA is TGTGCCAGCAGTTTATCGGCCACCATGGGTTCACCCCTCCACTTT.

The J gene is TRBJ1-1, the V gene TRBV9, with 8 bases lining up with TRBD1. The CDR3 consists of 15 residues. With V trimmed by 4 bases and J by 4 bases, 9 bases remained unmatched. The germline V gene encodes CDR1 SGDLS and CDR2 YYNGEE. CDR3 sequence: CASSPRTGPGTEAFF. CDR3 DNA sequence: TGTGCCAGCAGCCCCCGGACAGGGCCGGGCACTGAAGCTTTCTTT. The complete variable domain, with remaining parts taken from reference TRBV9 and TRBJ1-1, reads DSGVTQTPKHLITATGQRVTLRCSPRSGDLSVYWYQQSLDQGLQFLIQYYNGEERAKGNILERFSAQQFPDLHSELNLSSLELGDSALYFCASSPRTGPGTEAFFGQGTRLTVV.

The chain couples TRBV4-1 to TRBJ1-2; the D gene is possibly TRBD1 (5 bases). Germline V gene data show CDR1 as MGHRA and CDR2 as YSYEKL. The CDR3 spans 14 residues. V dropped 2 bases and J dropped 4 bases, with 11 bases sitting between them. CDR3 sequence (DNA): TGCGCCAGCAGCCAAATGGACGGGGGCTATGGCTACACCTTC. Residues: CASSQMDGGYGYTF.

V and J are TRBV27 and TRBJ2-6, with TRBD1 matching 8 bases. Losses at the gene ends were 5 bases for V and 0 bases for J; bases not matched to a gene: 9. There are 18 residues in the CDR3. Germline V gene sequence: CDR1 MNHEY, CDR2 SMNVEV (reference sequence). The CDR3 DNA reads TGTGCCAGCAGTGACCTACAGGGGGTCGTCTCTGGGGCCAACGTCCTGACTTTC. Translated: CASSDLQGVVSGANVLTF.

This rearrangement joins TRBV13 to TRBJ1-3; TRBD1 might be the D (6 bases). In germline, CDR1 is PRHDT, CDR2 FYEKMQ (reference sequence). The V and J ends lost 5 bases and 2 bases respectively, with 16 bases between them. The CDR3 has 16 residues. This chain's CDR3 is CASSTRKTGAGNTIYF. CDR3 DNA sequence: TGTGCCAGCAGCACGAGAAAGACAGGCGCTGGAAACACCATATATTTT. Together with reference TRBV13 and TRBJ1-3, the CDR3 gives the full variable domain: AAGVIQSPRHLIKEKRETATLKCYPIPRHDTVYWYQQGPGQDPQFLISFYEKMQSDKGSIPDRFSAQQFSDYHSELNMSSLELGDSALYFCASSTRKTGAGNTIYFGEGSWLTVV.

The gene calls are TRBV10-2 and TRBJ1-1; D gene ambiguous. Germline V gene data show CDR1 as WSHSY and CDR2 as SAAADI. Trimming left V 7 bases short and J 3 bases short, with 12 bases between. This CDR3 is built from 13 residues. The CDR3 coding sequence is TGCGCCAGCACACATCAAGGGTACACTGAAGCTTTCTTT. Translating it yields CASTHQGYTEAFF.

This clone has only a few counts. This chain uses TRBV6-1 with TRBJ1-1, with a weak D call TRBD1 (6 bases). Looked up from germline, CDR1 is MNHNS and CDR2 is SASEGT. The V end lost 3 bases, the J end lost 7 bases, and 15 bases lay between the germline ends. The CDR3 contains 14 residues. CDR3 bases: TGTGCCAGCAGTGACAGGGGTTATTCGGGTGAAGCTTTCTTT. This gives the protein CASSDRGYSGEAFF.

J is TRBJ2-3 and V is TRBV5-1; 10 bases map to TRBD2. With V trimmed by 7 bases and J by 2 bases, 10 bases remained unmatched. The germline V gene encodes CDR1 SGHRS and CDR2 YFSETQ. This CDR3 spans 16 amino acids. In DNA, the CDR3 is TGCGCCAGCCTACGAACTAGCGGGGTCCCCACAGATACGCAGTATTTT. Protein product: CASLRTSGVPTDTQYF.

The chain couples TRBV10-2 to TRBJ2-1; TRBD1 might be the D (5 bases). Germline V gene sequence: CDR1 WSHSY, CDR2 SAAADI. The germline V and J ends were trimmed by 0 bases and 4 bases, with 10 bases remaining between them. This CDR3 is built from 15 residues. The DNA for the CDR3 is TGCGCCAGCAGTGAGTCAAGGGGCCGGTACAATGAGCAGTTCTTC. It encodes CASSESRGRYNEQFF.

This clone was seen a few times. The V call is TRBV19, the J call TRBJ2-7, with TRBD1 matching over 8 bases. Germline V gene data show CDR1 as LNHDA and CDR2 as SQIVND (reference sequence). V gave up 5 bases and J gave up 3 bases; unmatched junction bases: 6. The CDR3 is 14 amino acids. CDR3 bases: TGTGCCAGTAGTGATACAGGGGGGAGCTACGAGCAGTACTTC. Its translation: CASSDTGGSYEQYF.

The chain couples TRBV7-8 to TRBJ1-2, with TRBD1 identical over 12 bases. The germline V gene has CDR1 SGHVS and CDR2 FQNEAQ. The CDR3 runs to 14 residues. With V trimmed by 5 bases and J by 5 bases, 3 bases remained unmatched. The CDR3 reads CASSQGQGAYGYTF. CDR3 DNA: TGTGCCAGCAGCCAGGGACAGGGGGCTTATGGCTACACCTTC.

The V call is TRBV28, the J call TRBJ1-2; D call uncertain. Germline loops: CDR1 MDHEN, CDR2 SYDVKM. There are 14 residues in the CDR3. The V end was cut by 3 bases, the J end by 4 bases, with 12 bases between. For the CDR3, the DNA is TGTGCCAGCAGTTTGGGTCCCACGGCCTATGGCTACACCTTC. This codes for CASSLGPTAYGYTF.

The J gene is TRBJ1-1, the V gene TRBV4-1; D ambiguous. CDR1 and CDR2 (germline): MGHRA, YSYEKL. This CDR3 comprises 14 residues. Trimming removed 8 bases at V and 0 bases at J, with 13 bases between. The CDR3 DNA reads as TGCGCCAGCGGTCCACCTCAATTGAACACTGAAGCTTTCTTT. It yields the protein CASGPPQLNTEAFF.

The rearrangement joins TRBV15 to TRBJ2-3; the D gene is possibly TRBD2 (6 bases). Germline V CDR1 and CDR2: LNHNV, YYDKDF (reference sequence). V was pared by 3 bases and J by 4 bases, with 11 bases between. The CDR3 totals 14 residues. Written as DNA, the CDR3 is TGTGCCACCAGCAGGGGATGGGGGGCAGATACGCAGTATTTT. Residues: CATSRGWGADTQYF.

The rearrangement joins TRBV11-2 to TRBJ2-7, with 7 positions matching TRBD1. Per germline, CDR1 SGHAT and CDR2 FQNNGV. The J segment lost 2 bases and the V segment lost 1 base, leaving 5 bases of the junction unmatched. This CDR3 comprises 15 residues. CDR3 bases: TGTGCCAGCAGCTTAGGGGGACAGTTAACCTACGAGCAGTACTTC. This encodes CASSLGGQLTYEQYF.

This clone was counted a few times. This chain links TRBV6-6 with TRBJ2-7; D is undetermined. CDR1 is MNHNY and CDR2 is SVGAGI in the germline V gene (reference sequence). The CDR3 loop spans 13 amino acids. V was pared by 2 bases and J by 1 base, with 6 bases between. The CDR3: CASSYRLSYEQYF. CDR3 nucleotides: TGTGCCAGCAGTTACCGGCTATCCTACGAGCAGTACTTC.

The CDR3 DNA reads as TGTGCCAGCAGCTTATCCGGACTAGCGTCTTACAATGAGCAGTTCTTC. Protein sequence: CASSLSGLASYNEQFF. J is TRBJ2-1 and V is TRBV7-2; 9 nucleotides line up with TRBD2. With 2 bases clipped from V and 4 bases from J, the junction kept 6 bases outside the gene matches. The germline gives CDR1 SGHTA, CDR2 FQGNSA. This CDR3 spans 16 amino acids. Based on the CDR3 plus reference TRBV7-2 and TRBJ2-1, the full variable domain is GAGVSQSPSNKVTEKGKDVELRCDPISGHTALYWYRQSLGQGLEFLIYFQGNSAPDKSGLPSDRFSAERTGGSVSTLTIQRTQQEDSAVYLCASSLSGLASYNEQFFGPGTRLTVL.